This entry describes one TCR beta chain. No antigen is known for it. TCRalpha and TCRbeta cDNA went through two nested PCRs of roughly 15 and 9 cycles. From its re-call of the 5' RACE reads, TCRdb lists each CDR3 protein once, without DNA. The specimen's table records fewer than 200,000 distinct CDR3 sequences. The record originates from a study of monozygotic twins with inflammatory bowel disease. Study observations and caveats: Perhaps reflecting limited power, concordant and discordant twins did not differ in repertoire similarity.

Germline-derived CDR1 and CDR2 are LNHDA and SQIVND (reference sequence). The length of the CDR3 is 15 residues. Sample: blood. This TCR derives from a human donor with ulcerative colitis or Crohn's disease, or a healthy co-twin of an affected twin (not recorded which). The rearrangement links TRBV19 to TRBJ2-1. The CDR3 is CASSMKDRNFYEQFF.